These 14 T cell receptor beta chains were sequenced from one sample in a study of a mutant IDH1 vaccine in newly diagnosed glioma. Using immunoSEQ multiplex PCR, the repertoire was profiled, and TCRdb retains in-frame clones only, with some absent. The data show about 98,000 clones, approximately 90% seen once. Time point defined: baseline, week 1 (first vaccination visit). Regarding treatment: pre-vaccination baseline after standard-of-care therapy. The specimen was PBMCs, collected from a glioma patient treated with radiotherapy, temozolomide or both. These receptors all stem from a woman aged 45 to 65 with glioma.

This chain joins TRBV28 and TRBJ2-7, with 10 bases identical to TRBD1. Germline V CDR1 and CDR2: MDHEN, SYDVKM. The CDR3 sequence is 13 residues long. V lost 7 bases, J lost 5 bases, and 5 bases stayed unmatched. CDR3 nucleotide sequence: TGTGCCAGCACCCGGGACAGGGGTAACGAGCAGTACTTC. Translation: CASTRDRGNEQYF.

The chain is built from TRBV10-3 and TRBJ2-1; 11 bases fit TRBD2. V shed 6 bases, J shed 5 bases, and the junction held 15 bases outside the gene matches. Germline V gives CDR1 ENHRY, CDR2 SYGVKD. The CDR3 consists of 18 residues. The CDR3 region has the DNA TGTGCCATCAGAGATTTAACCGGGACTAGCGGTTTACACAATGAGCAGTTCTTC. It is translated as CAIRDLTGTSGLHNEQFF.

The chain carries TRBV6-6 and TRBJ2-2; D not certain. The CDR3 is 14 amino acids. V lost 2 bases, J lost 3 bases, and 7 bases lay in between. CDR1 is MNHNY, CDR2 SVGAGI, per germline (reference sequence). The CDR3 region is CASSYNRDTGELFF. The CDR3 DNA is TGTGCCAGCAGTTACAACCGGGACACCGGGGAGCTGTTTTTT.

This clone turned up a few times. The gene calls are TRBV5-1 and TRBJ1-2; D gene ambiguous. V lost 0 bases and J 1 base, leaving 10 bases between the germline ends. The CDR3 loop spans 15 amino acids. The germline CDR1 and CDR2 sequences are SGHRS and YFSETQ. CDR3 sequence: CASSLGSAVNYGYTF. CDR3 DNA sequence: TGCGCCAGCAGCTTGGGCAGCGCCGTTAACTATGGCTACACCTTC.

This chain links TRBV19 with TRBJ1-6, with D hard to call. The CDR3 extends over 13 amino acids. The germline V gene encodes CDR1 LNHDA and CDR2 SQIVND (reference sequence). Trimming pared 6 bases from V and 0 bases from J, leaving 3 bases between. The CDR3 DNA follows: TGTGCCAGTAGGAGCTCCTATAATTCACCCCTCCACTTT. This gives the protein CASRSSYNSPLHF.

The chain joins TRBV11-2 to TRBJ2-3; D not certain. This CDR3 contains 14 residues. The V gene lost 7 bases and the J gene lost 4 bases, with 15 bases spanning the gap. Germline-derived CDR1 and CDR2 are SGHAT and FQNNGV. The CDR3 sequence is CASTFEIGSDTQYF. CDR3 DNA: TGTGCCAGCACCTTCGAAATTGGGTCAGATACGCAGTATTTT.

CDR3 loop: CASSLWQWTNPTGELFF. In DNA form, the CDR3 reads TGTGCCAGCAGCTTATGGCAGTGGACGAATCCCACCGGGGAGCTGTTTTTT. The gene calls are TRBV11-2 and TRBJ2-2; unclear D gene. Germline V gene lookup returns CDR1 SGHAT and CDR2 FQNNGV. Between the trimmed V and J ends, which lost 2 bases and 4 bases, there was a span of 17 bases. There are 17 residues in the CDR3.

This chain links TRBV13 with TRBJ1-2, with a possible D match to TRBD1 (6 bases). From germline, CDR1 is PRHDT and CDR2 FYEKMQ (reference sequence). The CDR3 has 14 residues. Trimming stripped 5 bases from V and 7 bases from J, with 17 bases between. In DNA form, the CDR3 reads TGTGCCAGCAGCCCCCCCGGGGGGCAGGGTGGCTACACCTTC. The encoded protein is CASSPPGGQGGYTF.

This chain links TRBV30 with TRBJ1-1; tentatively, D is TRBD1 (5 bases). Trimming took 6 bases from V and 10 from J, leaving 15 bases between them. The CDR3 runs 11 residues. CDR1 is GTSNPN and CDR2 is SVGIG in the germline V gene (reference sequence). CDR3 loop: CACSEAGLAFF. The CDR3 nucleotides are TGTGCCTGTTCCGAGGCAGGGCTAGCTTTCTTT.

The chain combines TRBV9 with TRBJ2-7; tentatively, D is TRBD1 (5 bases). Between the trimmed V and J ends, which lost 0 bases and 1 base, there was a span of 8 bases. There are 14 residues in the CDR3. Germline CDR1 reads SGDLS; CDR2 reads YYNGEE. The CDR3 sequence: CASSVGGQSYEQYF. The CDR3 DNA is TGTGCCAGCAGCGTAGGTGGACAATCCTACGAGCAGTACTTC. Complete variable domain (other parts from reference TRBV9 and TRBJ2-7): DSGVTQTPKHLITATGQRVTLRCSPRSGDLSVYWYQQSLDQGLQFLIQYYNGEERAKGNILERFSAQQFPDLHSELNLSSLELGDSALYFCASSVGGQSYEQYFGPGTRLTVT.

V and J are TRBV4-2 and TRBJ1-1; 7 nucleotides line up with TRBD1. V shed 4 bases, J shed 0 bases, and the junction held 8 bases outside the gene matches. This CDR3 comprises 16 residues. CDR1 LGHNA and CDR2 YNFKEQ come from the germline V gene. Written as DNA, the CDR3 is TGTGCCAGCAGCCCCGCACCGGGACAGATGAACACTGAAGCTTTCTTT. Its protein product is CASSPAPGQMNTEAFF.

CDR3 in amino acids: CASSLDGGEQFF. In nucleotides, the CDR3 is TGTGCCAGCAGCTTAGACGGCGGTGAGCAGTTCTTC. The chain links TRBV11-3 to TRBJ2-1, with D uncertain. Trimming removed 0 bases from V and 9 bases from J, with 6 bases in between. From germline, CDR1 is SGHNT and CDR2 YENEEA. The CDR3 runs to 12 residues.

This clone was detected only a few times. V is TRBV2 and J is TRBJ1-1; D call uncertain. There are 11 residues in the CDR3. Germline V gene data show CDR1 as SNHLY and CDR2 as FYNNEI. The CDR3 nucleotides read TGTGCGGATAGAGGAAGCACTGAAGCTTTCTTT. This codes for CADRGSTEAFF.

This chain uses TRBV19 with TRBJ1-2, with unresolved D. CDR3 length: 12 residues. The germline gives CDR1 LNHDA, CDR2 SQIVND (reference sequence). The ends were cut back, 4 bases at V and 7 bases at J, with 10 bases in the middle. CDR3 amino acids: CASSRRAGGYTF. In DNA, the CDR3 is TGTGCCAGTAGTAGGCGGGCGGGTGGCTACACCTTC. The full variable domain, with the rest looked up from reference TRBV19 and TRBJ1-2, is DGGITQSPKYLFRKEGQNVTLSCEQNLNHDAMYWYRQDPGQGLRLIYYSQIVNDFQKGDIAEGYSVSREKKESFPLTVTSAQKNPTAFYLCASSRRAGGYTFGSGTRLTVV.